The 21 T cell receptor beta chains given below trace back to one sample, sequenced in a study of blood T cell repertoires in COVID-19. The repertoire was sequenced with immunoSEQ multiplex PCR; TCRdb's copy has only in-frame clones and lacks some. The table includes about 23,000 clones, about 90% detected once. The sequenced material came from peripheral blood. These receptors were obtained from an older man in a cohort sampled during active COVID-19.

CDR3 residues: CASSTPTGQNTEAFF. CDR3 DNA sequence: TGTGCCAGCAGCACCCCGACAGGGCAGAACACTGAAGCTTTCTTT. This chain connects TRBV7-9 to TRBJ1-1; 7 bases map to TRBD1. CDR1 is SEHNR and CDR2 is FQNEAQ in the germline V gene (reference sequence). This CDR3 spans 15 amino acids. V lost 5 bases and J lost 1; bases outside the gene matches: 7.

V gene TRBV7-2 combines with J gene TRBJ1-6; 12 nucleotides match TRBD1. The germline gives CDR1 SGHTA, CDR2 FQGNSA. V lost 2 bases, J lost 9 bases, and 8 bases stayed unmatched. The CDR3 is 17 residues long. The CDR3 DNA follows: TGTGCCAGCAGCTTAAACGCTCCGGGACAGGGGGCTTCACCCCTCCACTTT. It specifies CASSLNAPGQGASPLHF.

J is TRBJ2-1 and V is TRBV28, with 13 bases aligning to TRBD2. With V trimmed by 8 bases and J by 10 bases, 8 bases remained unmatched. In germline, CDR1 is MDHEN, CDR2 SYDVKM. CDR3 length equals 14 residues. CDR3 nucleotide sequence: TGTGCCAGCGAACGAGGGACTAGCGGGACCGAGCAGTTCTTC. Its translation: CASERGTSGTEQFF.

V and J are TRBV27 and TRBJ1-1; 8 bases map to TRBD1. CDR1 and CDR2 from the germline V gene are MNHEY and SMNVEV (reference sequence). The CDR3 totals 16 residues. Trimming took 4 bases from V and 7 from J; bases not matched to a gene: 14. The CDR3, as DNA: TGTGCCAGCAGTTCCGCCTGGACAGGGTACACCGGTGAAGCTTTCTTT. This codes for CASSSAWTGYTGEAFF.

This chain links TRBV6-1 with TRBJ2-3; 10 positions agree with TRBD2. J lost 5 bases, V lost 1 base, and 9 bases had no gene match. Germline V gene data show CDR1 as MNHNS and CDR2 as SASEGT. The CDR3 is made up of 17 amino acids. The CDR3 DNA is TGTGCCAGCAGTGAAGTTTTCACTAGCGGGACTGGAGATACGCAGTATTTT. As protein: CASSEVFTSGTGDTQYF.

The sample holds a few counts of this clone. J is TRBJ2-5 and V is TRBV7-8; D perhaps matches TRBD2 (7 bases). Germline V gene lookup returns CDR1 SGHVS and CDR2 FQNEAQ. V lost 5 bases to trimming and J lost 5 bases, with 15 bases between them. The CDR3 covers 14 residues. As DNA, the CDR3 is TGTGCCAGCAGCCAGGGGCGGGGGCAGGAGACCCAGTACTTC. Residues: CASSQGRGQETQYF.

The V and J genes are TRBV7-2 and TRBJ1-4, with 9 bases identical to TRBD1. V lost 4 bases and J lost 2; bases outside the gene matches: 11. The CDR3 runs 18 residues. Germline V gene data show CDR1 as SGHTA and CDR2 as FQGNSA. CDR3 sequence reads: CASSYLSRDRVTNEKLFF. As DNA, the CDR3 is TGTGCCAGCAGCTACCTTTCCCGGGACAGGGTGACTAATGAAAAACTGTTTTTT.

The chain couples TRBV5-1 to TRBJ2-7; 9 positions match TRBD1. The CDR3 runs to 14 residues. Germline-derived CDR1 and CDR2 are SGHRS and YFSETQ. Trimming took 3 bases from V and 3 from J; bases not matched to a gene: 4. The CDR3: CASSSGTGRYEQYF. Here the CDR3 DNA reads TGCGCCAGCAGCTCCGGGACAGGGCGCTACGAGCAGTACTTC.

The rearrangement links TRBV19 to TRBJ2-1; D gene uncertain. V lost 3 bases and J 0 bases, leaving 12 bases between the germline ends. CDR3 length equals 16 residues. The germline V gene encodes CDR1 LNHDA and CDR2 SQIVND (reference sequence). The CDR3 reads CASSIGATSSYNEQFF. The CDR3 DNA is TGTGCCAGTAGTATCGGAGCGACCAGCTCCTACAATGAGCAGTTCTTC.

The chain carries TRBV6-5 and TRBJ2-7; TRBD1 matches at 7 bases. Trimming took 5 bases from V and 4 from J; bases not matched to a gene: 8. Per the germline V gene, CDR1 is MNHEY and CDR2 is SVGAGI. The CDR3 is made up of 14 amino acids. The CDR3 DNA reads TGTGCCAGCAGTCGACAGGGAGTCGAGTACGAGCAGTACTTC. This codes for CASSRQGVEYEQYF.

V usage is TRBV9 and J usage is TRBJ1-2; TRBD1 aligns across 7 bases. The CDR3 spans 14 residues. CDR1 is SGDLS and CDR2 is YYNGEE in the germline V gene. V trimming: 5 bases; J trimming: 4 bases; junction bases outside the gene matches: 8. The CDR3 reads CASSPLGTVYGYTF. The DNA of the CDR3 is TGTGCCAGCAGTCCCTTAGGGACAGTCTATGGCTACACCTTC.

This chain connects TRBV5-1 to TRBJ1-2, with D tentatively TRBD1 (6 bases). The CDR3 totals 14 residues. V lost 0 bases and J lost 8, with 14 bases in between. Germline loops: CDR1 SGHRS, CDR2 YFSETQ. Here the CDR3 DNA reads TGCGCCAGCAGCTTGGCCCTCCAGGGGCGGGGCTACACCTTC. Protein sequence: CASSLALQGRGYTF.

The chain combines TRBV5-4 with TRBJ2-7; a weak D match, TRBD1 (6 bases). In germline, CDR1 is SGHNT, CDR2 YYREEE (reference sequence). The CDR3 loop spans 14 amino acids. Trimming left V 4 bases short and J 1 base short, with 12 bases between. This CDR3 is CASSADRLSYEQYF. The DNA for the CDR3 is TGTGCCAGCAGCGCGGACAGACTATCCTACGAGCAGTACTTC.

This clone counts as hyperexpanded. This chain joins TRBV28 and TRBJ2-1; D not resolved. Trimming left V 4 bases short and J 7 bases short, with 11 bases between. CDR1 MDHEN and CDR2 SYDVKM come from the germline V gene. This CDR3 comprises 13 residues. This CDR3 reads CASSSPNWNEQFF. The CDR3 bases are TGTGCCAGCAGTTCTCCTAACTGGAATGAGCAGTTCTTC.

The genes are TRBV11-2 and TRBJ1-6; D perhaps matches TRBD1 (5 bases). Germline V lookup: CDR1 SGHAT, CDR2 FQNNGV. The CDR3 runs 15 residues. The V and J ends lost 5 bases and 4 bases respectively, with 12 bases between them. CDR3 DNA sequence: TGTGCCAGCAGCCTGACAGACTCGTATAATTCACCCCTCCACTTT. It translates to CASSLTDSYNSPLHF.

The CDR3 loop is CASSPRRGQGADTQYF. The CDR3 nucleotides read TGCGCCAGCAGCCCAAGAAGGGGACAGGGGGCAGATACGCAGTATTTT. The genes are TRBV5-1 and TRBJ2-3; 11 bases match TRBD1. Germline trimming cut 4 bases from V and 4 bases from J; bases unmatched to any gene: 8. CDR3 length equals 16 residues. The germline gives CDR1 SGHRS, CDR2 YFSETQ.

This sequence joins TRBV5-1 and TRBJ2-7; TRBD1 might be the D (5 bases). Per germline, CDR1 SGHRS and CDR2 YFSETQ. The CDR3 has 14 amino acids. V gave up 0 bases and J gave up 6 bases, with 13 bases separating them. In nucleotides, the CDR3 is TGCGCCAGCAGCTTGGGTAGACAGTCTGGCGAGCAGTACTTC. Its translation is CASSLGRQSGEQYF.

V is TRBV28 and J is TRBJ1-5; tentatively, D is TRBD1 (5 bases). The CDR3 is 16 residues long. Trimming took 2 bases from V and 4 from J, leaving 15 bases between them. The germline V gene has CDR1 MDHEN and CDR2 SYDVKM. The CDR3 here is CASSLIGRATNQPQHF. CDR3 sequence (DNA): TGTGCCAGCAGTTTAATCGGCAGGGCTACGAATCAGCCCCAGCATTTT.

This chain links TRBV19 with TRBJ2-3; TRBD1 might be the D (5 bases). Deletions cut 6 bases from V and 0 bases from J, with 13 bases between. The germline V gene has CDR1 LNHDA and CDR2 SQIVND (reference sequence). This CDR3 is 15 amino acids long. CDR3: CASSPDSPSTDTQYF. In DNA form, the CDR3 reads TGTGCCAGTAGCCCCGACAGTCCTAGCACAGATACGCAGTATTTT.

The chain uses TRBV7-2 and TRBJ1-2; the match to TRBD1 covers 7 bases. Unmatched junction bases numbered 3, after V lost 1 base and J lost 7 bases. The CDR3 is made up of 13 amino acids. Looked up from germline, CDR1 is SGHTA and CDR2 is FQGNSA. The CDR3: CASSLDRGFGYTF. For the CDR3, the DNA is TGTGCCAGCAGCTTAGACAGGGGTTTTGGCTACACCTTC.

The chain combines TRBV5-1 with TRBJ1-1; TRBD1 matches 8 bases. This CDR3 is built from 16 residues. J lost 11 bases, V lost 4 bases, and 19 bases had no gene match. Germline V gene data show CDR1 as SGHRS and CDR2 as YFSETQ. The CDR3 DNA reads TGCGCCAGCAGCCCCACCCCAGGACAGGGAACTTCAGAGGCTTTCTTT. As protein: CASSPTPGQGTSEAFF.